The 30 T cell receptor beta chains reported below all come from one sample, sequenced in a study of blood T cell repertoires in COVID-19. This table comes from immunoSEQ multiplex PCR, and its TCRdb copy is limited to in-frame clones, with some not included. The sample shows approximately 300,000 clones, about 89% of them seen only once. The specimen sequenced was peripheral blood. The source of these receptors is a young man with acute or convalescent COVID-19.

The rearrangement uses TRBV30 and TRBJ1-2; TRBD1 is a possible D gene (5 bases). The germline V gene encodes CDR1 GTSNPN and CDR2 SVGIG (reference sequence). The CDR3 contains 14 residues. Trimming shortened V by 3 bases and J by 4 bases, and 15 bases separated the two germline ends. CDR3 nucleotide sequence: TGTGCCTGGAGCAGACAGCCAAGGAGCTATGGCTACACCTTC. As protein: CAWSRQPRSYGYTF.

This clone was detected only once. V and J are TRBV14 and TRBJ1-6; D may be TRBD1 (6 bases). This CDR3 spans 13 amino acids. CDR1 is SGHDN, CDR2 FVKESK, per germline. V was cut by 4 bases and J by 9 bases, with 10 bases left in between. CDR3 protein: CASSRQAFSPLHF. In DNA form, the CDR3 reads TGTGCCAGCAGCCGACAGGCCTTTTCACCCCTCCACTTT.

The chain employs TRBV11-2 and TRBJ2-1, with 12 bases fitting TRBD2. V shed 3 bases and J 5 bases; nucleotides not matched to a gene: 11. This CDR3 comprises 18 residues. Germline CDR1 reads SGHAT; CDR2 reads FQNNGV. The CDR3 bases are TGTGCCAGCAGCTTTCTCCCGACTAGCGGGGGACGAAACAATGAGCAGTTCTTC. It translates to CASSFLPTSGGRNNEQFF.

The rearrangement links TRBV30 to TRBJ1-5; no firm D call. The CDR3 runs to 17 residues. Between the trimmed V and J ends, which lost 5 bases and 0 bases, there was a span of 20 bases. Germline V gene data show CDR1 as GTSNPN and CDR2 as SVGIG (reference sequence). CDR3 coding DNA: TGTGCCTGGGCCCCCCGGTTACAGTCATATAGCAATCAGCCCCAGCATTTT. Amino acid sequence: CAWAPRLQSYSNQPQHF.

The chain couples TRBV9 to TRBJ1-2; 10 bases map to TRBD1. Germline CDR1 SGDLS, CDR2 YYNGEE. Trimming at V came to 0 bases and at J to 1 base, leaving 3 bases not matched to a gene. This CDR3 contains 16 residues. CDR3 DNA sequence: TGTGCCAGCAGCGTAGGGGGACAGGGGTATAACTATGGCTACACCTTC. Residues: CASSVGGQGYNYGYTF.

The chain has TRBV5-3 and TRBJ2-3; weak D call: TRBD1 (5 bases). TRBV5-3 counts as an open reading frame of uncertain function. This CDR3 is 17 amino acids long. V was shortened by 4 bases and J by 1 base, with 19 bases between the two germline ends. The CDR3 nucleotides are TGTGCCAGAAGCCCGGTGGCGGACACCCTAGGCACAGATACGCAGTATTTT. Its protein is CARSPVADTLGTDTQYF.

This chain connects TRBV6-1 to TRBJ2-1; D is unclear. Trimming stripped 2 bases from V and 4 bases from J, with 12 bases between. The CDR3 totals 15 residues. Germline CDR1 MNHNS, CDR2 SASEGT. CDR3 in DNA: TGTGCCAGCAGTGAAAATGGGCGACGATACAATGAGCAGTTCTTC. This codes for CASSENGRRYNEQFF.

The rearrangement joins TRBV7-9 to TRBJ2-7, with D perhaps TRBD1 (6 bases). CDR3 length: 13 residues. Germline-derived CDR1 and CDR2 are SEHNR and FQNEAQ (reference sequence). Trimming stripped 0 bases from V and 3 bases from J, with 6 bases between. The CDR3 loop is CASSLAQGYEQYF. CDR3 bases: TGTGCCAGCAGCTTAGCACAGGGCTACGAGCAGTACTTC.

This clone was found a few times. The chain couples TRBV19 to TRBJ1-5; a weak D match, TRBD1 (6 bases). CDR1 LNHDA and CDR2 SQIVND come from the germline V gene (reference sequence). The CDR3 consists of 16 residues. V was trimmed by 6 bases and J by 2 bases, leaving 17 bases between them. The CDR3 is CASRQMAGGRNQPQHF. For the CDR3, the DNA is TGTGCCAGTAGACAGATGGCGGGGGGCCGCAATCAGCCCCAGCATTTT.

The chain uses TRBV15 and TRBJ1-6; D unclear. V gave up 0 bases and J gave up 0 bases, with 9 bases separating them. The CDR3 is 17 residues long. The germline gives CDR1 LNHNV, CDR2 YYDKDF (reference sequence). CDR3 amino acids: CATSRDRTGSYNSPLHF. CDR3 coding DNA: TGTGCCACCAGCAGAGATCGTACGGGCTCCTATAATTCACCCCTCCACTTT.

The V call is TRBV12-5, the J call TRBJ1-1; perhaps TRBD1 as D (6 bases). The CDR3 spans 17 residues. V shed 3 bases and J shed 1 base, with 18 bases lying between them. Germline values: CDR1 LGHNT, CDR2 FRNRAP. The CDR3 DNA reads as TGTGCTAGTGGTTTTACACCAGGGGCAGGGACGAACACTGAAGCTTTCTTT. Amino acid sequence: CASGFTPGAGTNTEAFF.

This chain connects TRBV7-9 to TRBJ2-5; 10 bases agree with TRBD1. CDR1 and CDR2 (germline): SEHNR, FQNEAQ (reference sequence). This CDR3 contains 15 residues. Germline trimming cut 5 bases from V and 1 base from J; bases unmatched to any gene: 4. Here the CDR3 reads CASSQRTGGQETQYF. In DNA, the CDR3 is TGTGCCAGCAGCCAGAGGACAGGGGGCCAAGAGACCCAGTACTTC.

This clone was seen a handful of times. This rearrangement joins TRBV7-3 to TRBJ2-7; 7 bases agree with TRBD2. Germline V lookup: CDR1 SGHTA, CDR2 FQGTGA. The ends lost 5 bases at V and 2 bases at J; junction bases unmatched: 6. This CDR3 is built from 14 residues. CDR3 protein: CASSPRGGPYEQYF. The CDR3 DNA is TGTGCCAGCAGCCCTAGGGGAGGGCCCTACGAGCAGTACTTC.

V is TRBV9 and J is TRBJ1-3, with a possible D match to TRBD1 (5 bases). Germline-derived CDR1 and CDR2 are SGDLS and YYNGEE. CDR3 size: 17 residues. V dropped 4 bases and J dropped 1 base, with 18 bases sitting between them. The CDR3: CASSHRRGGKSGNTIYF. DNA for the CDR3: TGTGCCAGCAGCCACAGGAGGGGTGGAAAATCTGGAAACACCATATATTTT.

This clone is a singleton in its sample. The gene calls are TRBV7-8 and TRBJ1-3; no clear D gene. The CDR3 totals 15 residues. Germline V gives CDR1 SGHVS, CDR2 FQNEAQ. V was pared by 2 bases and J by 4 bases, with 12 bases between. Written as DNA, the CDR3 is TGTGCCAGCAGCTTAAGACTAGTTACCGGAAACACCATATATTTT. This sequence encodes CASSLRLVTGNTIYF. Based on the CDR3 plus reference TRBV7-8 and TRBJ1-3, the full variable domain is GAGVSQSPRYKVAKRGQDVALRCDPISGHVSLFWYQQALGQGPEFLTYFQNEAQLDKSGLPSDRFFAERPEGSVSTLKIQRTQQEDSAVYLCASSLRLVTGNTIYFGEGSWLTVV.

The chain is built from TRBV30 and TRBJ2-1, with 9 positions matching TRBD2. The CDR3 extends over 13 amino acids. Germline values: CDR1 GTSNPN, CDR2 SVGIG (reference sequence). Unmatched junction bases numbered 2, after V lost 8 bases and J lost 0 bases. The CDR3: CAGSGSSYNEQFF. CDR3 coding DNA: TGTGCCGGTAGCGGGAGCTCCTACAATGAGCAGTTCTTC.

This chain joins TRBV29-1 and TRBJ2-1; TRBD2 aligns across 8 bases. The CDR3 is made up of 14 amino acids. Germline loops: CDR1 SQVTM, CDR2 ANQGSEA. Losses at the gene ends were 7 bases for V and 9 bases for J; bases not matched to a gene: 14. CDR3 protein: CSAAVPGGPGEQFF. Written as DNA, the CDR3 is TGCAGCGCCGCCGTTCCGGGAGGGCCCGGTGAGCAGTTCTTC.

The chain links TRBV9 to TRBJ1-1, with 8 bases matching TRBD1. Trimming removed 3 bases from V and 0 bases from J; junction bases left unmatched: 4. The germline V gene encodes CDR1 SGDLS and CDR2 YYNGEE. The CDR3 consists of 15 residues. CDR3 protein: CASSATTGVNTEAFF. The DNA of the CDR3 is TGTGCCAGCAGCGCCACGACAGGGGTGAACACTGAAGCTTTCTTT.

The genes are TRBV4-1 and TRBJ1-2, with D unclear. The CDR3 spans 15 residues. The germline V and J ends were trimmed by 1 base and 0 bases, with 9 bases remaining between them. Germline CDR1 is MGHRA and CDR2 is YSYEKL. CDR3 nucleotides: TGCGCCAGCAGCCAAGCTCGTACAACTAACTATGGCTACACCTTC. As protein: CASSQARTTNYGYTF.

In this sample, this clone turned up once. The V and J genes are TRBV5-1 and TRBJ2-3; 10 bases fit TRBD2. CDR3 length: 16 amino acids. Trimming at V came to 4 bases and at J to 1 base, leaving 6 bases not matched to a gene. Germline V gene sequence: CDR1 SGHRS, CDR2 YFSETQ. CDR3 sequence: CASSSVAGGGTDTQYF. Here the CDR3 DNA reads TGCGCCAGCAGCAGCGTAGCGGGGGGAGGCACAGATACGCAGTATTTT.

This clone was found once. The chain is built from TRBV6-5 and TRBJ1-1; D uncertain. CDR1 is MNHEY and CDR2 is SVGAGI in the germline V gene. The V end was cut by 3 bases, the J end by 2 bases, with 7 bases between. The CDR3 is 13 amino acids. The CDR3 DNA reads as TGTGCCAGCAGTTATCAGTACAACACTGAAGCTTTCTTT. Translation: CASSYQYNTEAFF.

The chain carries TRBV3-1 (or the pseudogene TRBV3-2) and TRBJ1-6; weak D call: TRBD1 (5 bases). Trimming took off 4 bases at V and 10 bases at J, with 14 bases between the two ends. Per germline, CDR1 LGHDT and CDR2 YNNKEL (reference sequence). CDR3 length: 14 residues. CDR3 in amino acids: CASSPEQVGSPLHF. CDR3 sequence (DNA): TGTGCCAGCAGCCCGGAACAGGTTGGCTCACCCCTCCACTTT.

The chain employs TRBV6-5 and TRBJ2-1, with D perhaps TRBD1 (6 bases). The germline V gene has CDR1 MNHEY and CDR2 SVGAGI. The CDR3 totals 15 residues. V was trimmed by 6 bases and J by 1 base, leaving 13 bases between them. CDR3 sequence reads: CASSHRDVSYNEQFF. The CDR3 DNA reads TGTGCCAGCAGCCACAGGGACGTATCCTACAATGAGCAGTTCTTC.

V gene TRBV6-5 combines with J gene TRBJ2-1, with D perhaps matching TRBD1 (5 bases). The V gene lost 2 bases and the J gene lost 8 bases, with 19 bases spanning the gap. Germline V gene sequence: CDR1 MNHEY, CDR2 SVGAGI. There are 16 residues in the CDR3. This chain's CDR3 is CASSYAAGKYRDEQFF. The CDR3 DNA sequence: TGTGCCAGCAGTTACGCGGCAGGGAAGTATCGGGATGAGCAGTTCTTC.

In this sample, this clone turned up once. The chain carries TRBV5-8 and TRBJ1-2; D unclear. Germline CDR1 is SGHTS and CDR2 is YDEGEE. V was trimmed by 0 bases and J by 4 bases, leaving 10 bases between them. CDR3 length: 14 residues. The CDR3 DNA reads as TGTGCCAGCAGCTTGGACATTATTGGCTATGGCTACACCTTC. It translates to CASSLDIIGYGYTF. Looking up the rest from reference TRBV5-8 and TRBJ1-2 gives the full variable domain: EAGVTQSPTHLIKTRGQQATLRCSPISGHTSVYWYQQALGLGLQFLLWYDEGEERNRGNFPPRFSGRQFPNYSSELNVNALELEDSALYLCASSLDIIGYGYTFGSGTRLTVV.

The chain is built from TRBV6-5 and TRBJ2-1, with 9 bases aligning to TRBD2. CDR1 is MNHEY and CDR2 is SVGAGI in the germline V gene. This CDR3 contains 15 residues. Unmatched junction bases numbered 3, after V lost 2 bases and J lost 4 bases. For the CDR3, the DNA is TGTGCCAGCAGTTACGGCCTAGCGGGGTACAATGAGCAGTTCTTC. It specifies CASSYGLAGYNEQFF.

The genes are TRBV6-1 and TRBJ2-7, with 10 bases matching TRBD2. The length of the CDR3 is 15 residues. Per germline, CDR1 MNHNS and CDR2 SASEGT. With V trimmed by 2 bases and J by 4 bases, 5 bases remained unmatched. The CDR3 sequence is CASSELAGERYEQYF. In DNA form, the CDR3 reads TGTGCCAGCAGTGAACTAGCGGGAGAAAGGTACGAGCAGTACTTC.

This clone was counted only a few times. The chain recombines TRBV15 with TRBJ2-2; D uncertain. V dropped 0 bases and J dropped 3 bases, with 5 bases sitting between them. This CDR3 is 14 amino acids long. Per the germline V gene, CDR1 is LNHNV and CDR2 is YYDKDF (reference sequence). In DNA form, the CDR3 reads TGTGCCACCAGCAGAGATCCGTACACCGGGGAGCTGTTTTTT. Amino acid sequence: CATSRDPYTGELFF.

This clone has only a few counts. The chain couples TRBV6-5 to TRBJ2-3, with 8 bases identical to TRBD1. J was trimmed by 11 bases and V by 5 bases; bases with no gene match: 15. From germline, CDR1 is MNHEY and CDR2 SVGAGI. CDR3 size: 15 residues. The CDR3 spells CASSKSHRTGLGQYF. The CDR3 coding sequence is TGTGCCAGCAGTAAAAGCCACCGGACAGGGTTAGGGCAGTATTTT.

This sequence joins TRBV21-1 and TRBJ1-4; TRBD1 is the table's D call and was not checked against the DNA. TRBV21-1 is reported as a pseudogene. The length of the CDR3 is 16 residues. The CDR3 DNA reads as TGTGCCAGCAGCAAAAATGAAGGGGGTCATAATGAAAAACTGTTTTTT. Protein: CASSKNEGGHNEKLFF.